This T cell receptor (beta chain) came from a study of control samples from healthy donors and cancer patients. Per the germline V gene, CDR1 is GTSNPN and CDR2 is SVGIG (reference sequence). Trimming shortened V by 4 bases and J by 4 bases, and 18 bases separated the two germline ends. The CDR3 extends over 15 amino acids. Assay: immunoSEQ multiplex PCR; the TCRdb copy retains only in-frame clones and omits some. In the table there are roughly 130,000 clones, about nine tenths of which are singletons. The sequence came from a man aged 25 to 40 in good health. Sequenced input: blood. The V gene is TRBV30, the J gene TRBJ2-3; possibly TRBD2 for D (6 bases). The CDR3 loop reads CAWNAGGAGSDTQYF. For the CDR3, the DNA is TGTGCCTGGAACGCCGGGGGTGCGGGTTCAGATACGCAGTATTTT.